Detailed here is one TCR beta chain. This CDR3 has 15 residues. Trimming cost V 5 bases and J 4 bases, with 18 bases left between them. Per germline, CDR1 GTSNPN and CDR2 SVGIG (reference sequence). This specimen belongs to a study of T cell clonotyping in hematopoietic cell transplantation. Repertoires were generated with immunoSEQ multiplex PCR, while TCRdb's copy carries only in-frame clones and drops some. The table lists 5,500 to 7,000 clones, around four fifths of them singletons. Sequencing was performed on peripheral blood mononuclear cells, taken 180 days after allogeneic stem cell transplant. V and J are TRBV30 and TRBJ2-1; D is perhaps TRBD1 (6 bases). This TCR was sampled from a male patient aged 70-79 years who had an allogeneic stem cell transplant from an unrelated donor, so T cells may come from the graft donor. Some clones in this sample may be carry-over from other donors' samples. The CDR3: CAWDNPGTNYNEQFF. CDR3 coding DNA: TGTGCCTGGGACAACCCCGGGACAAATTACAATGAGCAGTTCTTC.